One and the same sample provided the 14 T cell receptor beta chains below, sequenced in a study of control samples from healthy donors and cancer patients. Sequencing was performed with immunoSEQ multiplex PCR; in TCRdb, only in-frame clones are kept and a portion is missing. The sample contains some 89,000 clones, approximately 86% of which appear only once. Sequencing input: blood. The receptor set was obtained from a man aged 30-40 years in good health.

This chain connects TRBV15 to TRBJ1-5; TRBD1 matches at 8 bases. Looked up from germline, CDR1 is LNHNV and CDR2 is YYDKDF (reference sequence). The CDR3 length is 18 residues. Trimming removed 4 bases from V and 0 bases from J; junction bases left unmatched: 11. The CDR3 bases are TGTGCCACCAGCATAGGCAGGGGGCTGCTATATAGCAATCAGCCCCAGCATTTT. It encodes CATSIGRGLLYSNQPQHF.

This chain links TRBV5-1 with TRBJ2-3, with D perhaps TRBD1 or TRBD2 (7 bases each). The CDR3 contains 16 residues. Trimming pared 1 base from V and 5 bases from J, leaving 17 bases between. Germline V gene data show CDR1 as SGHRS and CDR2 as YFSETQ. The CDR3 DNA sequence: TGCGCCAGCAGCTTGTTACCGGCAGGGGGGGGAGATACGCAGTATTTT. Its translation is CASSLLPAGGGDTQYF.

J is TRBJ2-3 and V is TRBV29-1; D ambiguous. V was clipped by 2 bases and J by 7 bases, with 7 bases between them. Germline CDR1 and CDR2: SQVTM and ANQGSEA. CDR3 length: 11 residues. CDR3 bases: TGCAGCGTTGAAAGGAGAAATACGCAGTATTTT. Translation: CSVERRNTQYF.

The genes are TRBV21-1 and TRBJ1-2. TRBV21-1 is annotated as a pseudogene. The CDR3 contains 15 residues. The CDR3 region has the DNA TGTGCCAGCAGCTATGGGACGGCTTCTAACTATGGCTACACCTTC. Its translation is CASSYGTASNYGYTF.

The chain is built from TRBV21-1 and TRBJ1-2; TRBD1 is the table's D call, not checked against the DNA. TRBV21-1 is a listed pseudogene. The CDR3 extends over 14 amino acids. CDR3 nucleotide sequence: TGTGCCAGCAGCGAATCAGGGATCTCCTATGGCTACACCTTC. This encodes CASSESGISYGYTF.

The chain carries TRBV27 and TRBJ1-1; D might be TRBD1 (5 bases). Per the germline V gene, CDR1 is MNHEY and CDR2 is SMNVEV (reference sequence). V was pared by 4 bases and J by 2 bases, with 8 bases between. The CDR3 is 13 amino acids. The CDR3 DNA reads as TGTGCCAGCAGTTATCAGGGAAACACTGAAGCTTTCTTT. The encoded protein is CASSYQGNTEAFF.

The V gene is TRBV4-1, the J gene TRBJ2-7; 9 positions agree with TRBD2. The germline gives CDR1 MGHRA, CDR2 YSYEKL. The CDR3 has 15 amino acids. V shed 0 bases and J 1 base; nucleotides not matched to a gene: 1. The CDR3 DNA reads TGCGCCAGCAGCCAAGATAGCGGGGGATCCTACGAGCAGTACTTC. This sequence encodes CASSQDSGGSYEQYF.

This chain links TRBV19 with TRBJ1-1; D is perhaps TRBD1 (6 bases). The CDR3 consists of 14 residues. The V end was cut by 3 bases, the J end by 4 bases, with 12 bases between. Per the germline V gene, CDR1 is LNHDA and CDR2 is SQIVND (reference sequence). CDR3 residues: CASSIPGGGTEAFF. The CDR3 nucleotides are TGTGCCAGTAGTATCCCGGGAGGGGGCACTGAAGCTTTCTTT.

The rearrangement joins TRBV6-5 to TRBJ1-1, with 8 bases lining up with TRBD1. This CDR3 spans 11 amino acids. V lost 11 bases, J lost 7 bases, and 6 bases stayed unmatched. Germline-derived CDR1 and CDR2 are MNHEY and SVGAGI. In nucleotides, the CDR3 is TGTGCCGGACAGGGTATTATTGAAGCTTTCTTT. This codes for CAGQGIIEAFF.

The J gene is TRBJ2-1, the V gene TRBV24-1; D possibly uses TRBD1 or TRBD2 (5 bases each). The germline gives CDR1 KGHDR, CDR2 SFDVKD. V was trimmed by 0 bases and J by 5 bases, leaving 16 bases between them. The CDR3 covers 17 residues. The CDR3 DNA reads TGTGCCACCAGTGATTTGCGGGGCGGAGAGGGGAACAATGAGCAGTTCTTC. It specifies CATSDLRGGEGNNEQFF.

The rearrangement links TRBV6-5 to TRBJ1-1, with D hard to call. This CDR3 has 11 amino acids. Germline V gene sequence: CDR1 MNHEY, CDR2 SVGAGI. Trimming took 3 bases from V and 6 from J, leaving 5 bases between them. CDR3 nucleotides: TGTGCCAGCAGTTATAAATCTGAAGCTTTCTTT. Translation gives CASSYKSEAFF.

The gene calls are TRBV25-1 and TRBJ2-1; tentative D call: TRBD1 (6 bases). Germline lookup yields CDR1 MGHDK and CDR2 SYGVNS. The CDR3 spans 14 residues. Between the trimmed V and J ends, which lost 3 bases and 7 bases, there was a span of 13 bases. The CDR3 protein is CASSDGGRRNEQFF. The CDR3 coding sequence is TGTGCCAGCAGTGATGGGGGCAGACGGAATGAGCAGTTCTTC. Looking up the rest from reference TRBV25-1 and TRBJ2-1 gives the full variable domain: EADIYQTPRYLVIGTGKKITLECSQTMGHDKMYWYQQDPGMELHLIHYSYGVNSTEKGDLSSESTVSRIRTEHFPLTLESARPSHTSQYLCASSDGGRRNEQFFGPGTRLTVL.

The chain is built from TRBV27 and TRBJ2-3; 7 positions match TRBD1. With V trimmed by 1 base and J by 2 bases, 6 bases remained unmatched. This CDR3 has 16 amino acids. Germline CDR1 is MNHEY and CDR2 is SMNVEV (reference sequence). The CDR3 bases are TGTGCCAGCAGTTTATGGGAGACAGGGCTCACAGATACGCAGTATTTT. This sequence encodes CASSLWETGLTDTQYF.

This chain uses TRBV5-1 with TRBJ1-2, with TRBD1 matching over 7 bases. Per the germline V gene, CDR1 is SGHRS and CDR2 is YFSETQ. Trimming removed 4 bases from V and 2 bases from J; junction bases left unmatched: 5. The CDR3 length is 14 residues. The chain's CDR3 is CASSPGQTNYGYTF. In nucleotides, the CDR3 is TGCGCCAGCAGCCCGGGACAGACCAACTATGGCTACACCTTC. Full variable domain (outside the CDR3, taken from reference TRBV5-1 and TRBJ1-2): KAGVTQTPRYLIKTRGQQVTLSCSPISGHRSVSWYQQTPGQGLQFLFEYFSETQRNKGNFPGRFSGRQFSNSRSEMNVSTLELGDSALYLCASSPGQTNYGYTFGSGTRLTVV.